Listed below are T cell receptor beta chains from one sample, sequenced in a study of control samples from healthy donors and cancer patients. The table came from immunoSEQ multiplex PCR; TCRdb's copy has only in-frame clones and leaves some out. Of 95,000 to 100,000 clones listed, around 89% are singletons. Input material: blood. The receptors originated from a man aged 25-45 years in good health. CDR3s include the opening cysteine and the closing phenylalanine or tryptophan. The order of the fields is clone size, J gene, D gene, V gene, CDR3 DNA, CDR3 protein. The D gene is left open where the match is weak. Expanded clones are given a class, and other clones once, few, many or no size at all.

size: .
J: TRBJ2-5
D: TRBD2
V: TRBV4-1
DNA: TGCGCCAGCAGCCAAGATGGTGGGAGGGGTGAGACCCAGTACTTC
CDR3: CASSQDGGRGETQYF

size: .
J: TRBJ2-1
D: .
V: TRBV4-1
DNA: TGCGCCAGCAGCCAAGTTGGTACCGGTGAGCAGTTCTTC
CDR3: CASSQVGTGEQFF

size: once
J: TRBJ2-3
D: TRBD1
V: TRBV11-2
DNA: TGTGCCAGCAGCGTTGGACAGGCGCTTAGCACAGATACGCAGTATTTT
CDR3: CASSVGQALSTDTQYF

size: .
J: TRBJ2-5
D: TRBD2
V: TRBV4-2
DNA: TGTGCCAGCAGCCCCGGGGGGGGCCAAGAGACCCAGTACTTC
CDR3: CASSPGGGQETQYF

size: .
J: TRBJ2-3
D: TRBD2
V: TRBV4-1
DNA: TGCGCCAGCAGCCAACGGGCGGGGGGGATCACAGATACGCAGTATTTT
CDR3: CASSQRAGGITDTQYF

size: .
J: TRBJ2-2
D: TRBD1
V: TRBV6-5
DNA: TGTGCCAGCAGTAGGACAGGGACCAACACCGGGGAGCTGTTTTTT
CDR3: CASSRTGTNTGELFF

size: .
J: TRBJ2-2
D: .
V: TRBV19
DNA: TGTGCCAGTATCCGGGGGGCCTACACCGGGGAGCTGTTTTTT
CDR3: CASIRGAYTGELFF

size: .
J: TRBJ2-3
D: TRBD1
V: TRBV27
DNA: TGTGCCAGCAGTTTAACGCAGGGGGCGCCGACAGATACGCAGTATTTT
CDR3: CASSLTQGAPTDTQYF

size: .
J: TRBJ2-5
D: .
V: TRBV7-7
DNA: TGTGCCAGCAGCTTATCCGGGGACTTGGAGACCCAGTACTTC
CDR3: CASSLSGDLETQYF

size: .
J: TRBJ2-2
D: TRBD2
V: TRBV11-2
DNA: TGTGCCAGCAGCTTCATAGCGGGGGGAAACACCGGGGAGCTGTTTTTT
CDR3: CASSFIAGGNTGELFF

size: .
J: TRBJ1-2
D: .
V: TRBV4-2
DNA: TGTGCCAGCATTACTAATTTGGGGGCTTCGCGTGGCTACACCTTC
CDR3: CASITNLGASRGYTF

size: .
J: TRBJ1-5
D: .
V: TRBV30
DNA: TGTGCCTGGAGTGTCAGGGGATCGAGCAATCAGCCCCAGCATTTT
CDR3: CAWSVRGSSNQPQHF

size: .
J: TRBJ2-7
D: .
V: TRBV30
DNA: TGTGCCTGGGATCAGATTCCAGGGGTCGAGCAGTACTTC
CDR3: CAWDQIPGVEQYF

size: .
J: TRBJ2-3
D: .
V: TRBV5-1
DNA: TGCGCCAGCAGTCCCGGCCGAGGGGGAGATACGCAGTATTTT
CDR3: CASSPGRGGDTQYF

size: .
J: TRBJ2-7
D: TRBD1
V: TRBV24-1
DNA: TGTGCCACCAGTGATTTCCGACAGGGGTCCTACGAGCAGTACTTC
CDR3: CATSDFRQGSYEQYF

size: .
J: TRBJ1-5
D: .
V: TRBV6-5
DNA: TGTGCCAGCAGTCGTCAGGGGACGGGTAATCAGCCCCAGCATTTT
CDR3: CASSRQGTGNQPQHF

size: .
J: TRBJ2-7
D: .
V: TRBV28
DNA: TGTGCCAGCAGCACCGGCGGGGATGAGCAGTACTTC
CDR3: CASSTGGDEQYF

size: .
J: TRBJ1-2
D: TRBD1
V: TRBV11-1
DNA: TGTGCCAGCAGCTCAGACAGGGGGTATGGCTACACCTTC
CDR3: CASSSDRGYGYTF

size: .
J: TRBJ2-3
D: .
V: TRBV9
DNA: TGTGCCAGCAGCGCCTTAACCCGTGATACGCAGTATTTT
CDR3: CASSALTRDTQYF

size: .
J: TRBJ1-5
D: .
V: TRBV7-9
DNA: TGTGCCAGCAGCTTAGGGGACATATATCAGCCCCAGCATTTT
CDR3: CASSLGDIYQPQHF

size: .
J: TRBJ2-1
D: TRBD2
V: TRBV27
DNA: TGTGCCAGCAGTAGGCCTAGCGGGAGTCCAATTGAGCAGTTCTTC
CDR3: CASSRPSGSPIEQFF

size: .
J: TRBJ2-3
D: TRBD1
V: TRBV6-5
DNA: TGTGCCAGCAGTTATTCCCCGGGACAGGGGACAGATACGCAGTATTTT
CDR3: CASSYSPGQGTDTQYF

size: .
J: TRBJ1-1
D: TRBD1
V: TRBV5-4
DNA: TGTGCCAGCCATCGACAGGGGCCGATGAACACTGAAGCTTTCTTT
CDR3: CASHRQGPMNTEAFF

size: .
J: TRBJ1-1
D: .
V: TRBV11-2
DNA: TGTGCCAGCAGCCTCTGGACGGGACCTGAAGCTTTCTTT
CDR3: CASSLWTGPEAFF

size: .
J: TRBJ2-7
D: TRBD2
V: TRBV6-2/TRBV6-3
DNA: TGTGCCAGCAGTTCCCCGAGCGGGAGCAGGAACGAGCAGTACTTC
CDR3: CASSSPSGSRNEQYF

size: .
J: TRBJ1-3
D: .
V: TRBV5-1
DNA: TGCGCCAGCAGCAGTACACGCATGGGACGCTCTGGAAACACCATATATTTT
CDR3: CASSSTRMGRSGNTIYF

size: .
J: TRBJ2-1
D: .
V: TRBV29-1
DNA: TGCAGCGTTGAGGTGGCGGGAACCGGCAATGAGCAGTTCTTC
CDR3: CSVEVAGTGNEQFF

size: once
J: TRBJ2-7
D: .
V: TRBV27
DNA: TGTGCCAGCAGTTTATTGGGGGCATCCTACGAGCAGTACTTC
CDR3: CASSLLGASYEQYF

size: .
J: TRBJ2-5
D: .
V: TRBV2
DNA: TGTGCCAGCGTTGGGGGCCCACTCAAAGGGACCCAGTACTTC
CDR3: CASVGGPLKGTQYF

size: .
J: TRBJ2-7
D: TRBD1
V: TRBV24-1
DNA: TGTGCCACCAGTGATGGGGGACAGAACTCCTACGAGCAGTACTTC
CDR3: CATSDGGQNSYEQYF

size: .
J: TRBJ2-1
D: TRBD2
V: TRBV2
DNA: TGTGCCAGCAGTGGTTCTAGCGGGGGTGACAATGAGCAGTTCTTC
CDR3: CASSGSSGGDNEQFF

size: .
J: TRBJ1-1
D: .
V: TRBV7-2
DNA: TGTGCCAGCAGCTTATCACGGGTGAACACTGAAGCTTTCTTT
CDR3: CASSLSRVNTEAFF

size: .
J: TRBJ2-5
D: TRBD1
V: TRBV9
DNA: TGTGCCAGCAGCGTTGGACAGGGGCGGCAAGAGACCCAGTACTTC
CDR3: CASSVGQGRQETQYF

size: .
J: TRBJ1-1
D: .
V: TRBV10-1
DNA: TGCGCCAGCAGTGAACCGGGTTCGAACACTGAAGCTTTCTTT
CDR3: CASSEPGSNTEAFF

size: .
J: TRBJ1-1
D: TRBD1
V: TRBV25-1
DNA: TGTGCCAGCAGTGAAGGTCAGGGGACAGCGAACACTGAAGCTTTCTTT
CDR3: CASSEGQGTANTEAFF

size: .
J: TRBJ2-3
D: .
V: TRBV5-4
DNA: TGTGCCAGCAGCTTGTCGCCTAGCGCAGTAGATACGCAGTATTTT
CDR3: CASSLSPSAVDTQYF

size: once
J: TRBJ2-1
D: .
V: TRBV2
DNA: TGTGCCAGCCACGCCCGGGACGCCGCGATCTTC
CDR3: CASHARDAAIF

size: .
J: TRBJ1-5
D: .
V: TRBV6-5
DNA: TGTGCCAGCAGCCCCAGTGGGGCTGTTCAGCCCCAGCATTTT
CDR3: CASSPSGAVQPQHF

size: .
J: TRBJ1-2
D: .
V: TRBV5-1
DNA: TGCGCCAGCAGCTTAGAGGGACTGGCTTCCGCGGGCTACACCTTC
CDR3: CASSLEGLASAGYTF

size: .
J: TRBJ2-2
D: TRBD2
V: TRBV6-5
DNA: TGTGCCAGCAGTTACCGGGAGGGGGGCACCGGGGAGCTGTTTTTT
CDR3: CASSYREGGTGELFF

size: .
J: TRBJ2-3
D: .
V: TRBV21-1
DNA: .
CDR3: CASSTSGSWGRGTDTQYF

size: .
J: TRBJ1-5
D: TRBD1
V: TRBV6-5
DNA: TGTGCGAGCGGGACAGGGAGCAGCAATCAGCCCCAGCATTTT
CDR3: CASGTGSSNQPQHF

size: .
J: TRBJ2-2
D: .
V: TRBV21-1
DNA: TGTGCCAGCAGCGCTCGGGGCCTGGGGTTCTCCCTCGCGAACACCGGGGAGCTGTTTTTT
CDR3: CASSARGLGFSLANTGELFF

size: .
J: TRBJ2-7
D: .
V: TRBV6-5
DNA: TGTGCCAGCAGTAATCCTGACCGGGGATCCTACGAGCAGTACTTC
CDR3: CASSNPDRGSYEQYF

size: .
J: TRBJ1-2
D: .
V: TRBV27
DNA: TGTGCCAGCGGATACAGGGTCTCCTATAACTATGGCTACACCTTC
CDR3: CASGYRVSYNYGYTF

size: .
J: TRBJ2-1
D: .
V: TRBV6-2/TRBV6-3
DNA: TGTGCCAGCAGTTACAGTGTGGTCATGGCGCAGTTCTTC
CDR3: CASSYSVVMAQFF

size: .
J: TRBJ2-5
D: .
V: TRBV19
DNA: TGTGCCAGTAGCTCCCGGGGTTTCAGAGAGACCCAGTACTTC
CDR3: CASSSRGFRETQYF

size: .
J: TRBJ1-1
D: TRBD1
V: TRBV11-2
DNA: TGTGCCAGCAGCCCGACGACAGGGATGAACACTGAAGCTTTCTTT
CDR3: CASSPTTGMNTEAFF

size: .
J: TRBJ2-5
D: .
V: TRBV18
DNA: TGTGCCAGCTCAATAGAAGTCCGGGAGACCCAGTACTTC
CDR3: CASSIEVRETQYF

size: .
J: TRBJ2-2
D: .
V: TRBV7-3
DNA: TGTGCCAGCAGCTTAACGGGACAAATCACCGGGGAGCTGTTTTTT
CDR3: CASSLTGQITGELFF

size: .
J: TRBJ1-1
D: .
V: TRBV27
DNA: TGTGCCAGCAGTTTACAGGGTTTCATGAACACTGAAGCTTTCTTT
CDR3: CASSLQGFMNTEAFF

size: few
J: TRBJ1-2
D: .
V: TRBV5-4
DNA: TGTGCCAGCAGCTCTAACTATGGCTACACCTTC
CDR3: CASSSNYGYTF

size: .
J: TRBJ2-5
D: .
V: TRBV6-1
DNA: TGTGCCAGCAGTGAATACGTGGAACCTAAGGGGCACTTC
CDR3: CASSEYVEPKGHF

size: .
J: TRBJ2-3
D: .
V: TRBV27
DNA: TGTGCCAGCAAAGGGAGCACAGATACGCAGTATTTT
CDR3: CASKGSTDTQYF

size: .
J: TRBJ2-7
D: .
V: TRBV10-3
DNA: TGTGCCATCAGAAATCAGGGATTAGCCCACGAGCAGTACTTC
CDR3: CAIRNQGLAHEQYF